Following are 24 T cell receptor beta chains from one sample sequenced in a study of T cell responses to AZD1222 COVID-19 vaccine. TCRdb's table, derived via immunoSEQ multiplex PCR, lists solely in-frame clones and lacks some. The sample records just under 150,000 clones, 86% being singletons. Sequences were derived from peripheral blood, sampled 28 days after the second AZD1222 dose. The receptors derive from an adult who received the AZD1222 COVID-19 vaccine.

The V gene is TRBV4-1, the J gene TRBJ1-1; perhaps TRBD1 as D (6 bases). This CDR3 has 18 amino acids. From germline, CDR1 is MGHRA and CDR2 YSYEKL. Trimming stripped 0 bases from V and 2 bases from J, with 19 bases between. CDR3 loop: CASSQDRQAFGGNTEAFF. The CDR3, as DNA: TGCGCCAGCAGCCAAGACCGACAGGCCTTTGGGGGTAACACTGAAGCTTTCTTT.

CDR3 nucleotides: TGTGCCAGTCGCAATGGGGGACAGGGCAACGAGCAGTACTTC. Translating it yields CASRNGGQGNEQYF. The rearrangement links TRBV19 to TRBJ2-7; 9 bases line up with TRBD1. This CDR3 has 14 amino acids. The trim removed 8 bases at V and 5 bases at J, leaving 10 bases unmatched. CDR1 and CDR2 from the germline V gene are LNHDA and SQIVND (reference sequence).

This chain uses TRBV6-5 with TRBJ2-5; TRBD2 might be the D (5 bases). V was cut by 6 bases and J by 5 bases, with 7 bases left in between. The CDR3 runs 11 residues. Germline CDR1 reads MNHEY; CDR2 reads SVGAGI. The CDR3 protein is CASRGGETQYF. The DNA for the CDR3 is TGTGCCAGCAGGGGCGGGGAGACCCAGTACTTC.

The chain is built from TRBV6-5 and TRBJ1-3, with D unresolved. With 0 bases removed from V and 2 bases from J, the gap between germline ends came to 5 bases. CDR1 MNHEY and CDR2 SVGAGI come from the germline V gene. The CDR3 contains 14 residues. CDR3 nucleotide sequence: TGTGCCAGCAGTTACTCTCCAGCTGGAAACACCATATATTTT. This sequence encodes CASSYSPAGNTIYF.

A word on this clone: The junction does not match germline at one end; this may be a read error. The V and J genes are TRBV2 and TRBJ2-4; weak D call: TRBD2 (6 bases). The CDR3 runs 13 residues. Germline values: CDR1 SNHLY, CDR2 FYNNEI. The CDR3 here is CASSTITGTVVFF. CDR3 coding DNA: TGTGCCAGCAGTACTATTACCGGGACTGTCGTGTTCTTC. The variable domain in full, completed from reference TRBV2 and TRBJ2-4, reads EPEVTQTPSHQVTQMGQEVILRCVPISNHLYFYWYRQILGQKVEFLVSFYNNEISEKSEIFDDQFSVERPDGSNFTLKIRSTKLEDSAMYFCASSTITGTVVFFGAGTRLSVL.

The V gene is TRBV9, the J gene TRBJ1-2, with D possibly TRBD1 on 5 matching bases. The germline CDR1 and CDR2 sequences are SGDLS and YYNGEE. The CDR3 sequence is 15 residues long. Trimming removed 0 bases from V and 7 bases from J, with 16 bases in between. The CDR3 spells CASSVEGRQLRGYTF. In DNA, the CDR3 is TGTGCCAGCAGCGTAGAAGGGCGACAGCTCCGTGGCTACACCTTC.

V gene TRBV2 combines with J gene TRBJ1-6; weak D call: TRBD1 (5 bases). Germline CDR1 and CDR2: SNHLY and FYNNEI. The CDR3 sequence is 15 residues long. The V gene lost 7 bases and the J gene lost 0 bases, with 10 bases spanning the gap. CDR3 region: CASKGLSSYNSPLHF. CDR3 coding DNA: TGTGCCAGCAAGGGGTTGAGCTCCTATAATTCACCCCTCCACTTT.

This clone is a singleton in its sample. J is TRBJ2-2 and V is TRBV6-4, with D possibly being TRBD1 (5 bases). Trimming cost V 0 bases and J 7 bases, with 12 bases left between them. CDR1 is MRHNA and CDR2 is SNTAGT in the germline V gene. CDR3 length equals 15 residues. The chain's CDR3 is CASSDSDTRGGELFF. CDR3 nucleotide sequence: TGTGCCAGCAGTGACTCTGACACAAGGGGCGGGGAGCTGTTTTTT.

V is TRBV28 and J is TRBJ1-5, with D perhaps matching TRBD1 (6 bases). The V and J ends lost 5 bases and 3 bases respectively, with 14 bases between them. Per the germline V gene, CDR1 is MDHEN and CDR2 is SYDVKM. The CDR3 sequence is 15 residues long. CDR3 sequence: CASSADSLFNQPQHF. As DNA, the CDR3 is TGTGCCAGCAGTGCGGACAGCCTATTCAATCAGCCCCAGCATTTT.

V and J are TRBV25-1 and TRBJ1-3; D not certain. Per the germline V gene, CDR1 is MGHDK and CDR2 is SYGVNS. CDR3 length: 13 amino acids. Trimming left V 7 bases short and J 4 bases short, with 11 bases between. The CDR3 is CASTLGLGNTIYF. CDR3 nucleotide sequence: TGTGCCAGCACTCTAGGACTGGGAAACACCATATATTTT.

The chain is built from TRBV4-1 and TRBJ2-5; D is ambiguous. CDR1 MGHRA and CDR2 YSYEKL come from the germline V gene. This CDR3 has 16 residues. Trimming took off 0 bases at V and 2 bases at J, with 13 bases between the two ends. The CDR3: CASSQDSTAVQETQYF. The CDR3 nucleotides read TGCGCCAGCAGCCAAGATTCAACAGCCGTGCAAGAGACCCAGTACTTC.

This chain joins TRBV5-6 and TRBJ1-5, with a possible D match to TRBD1 (5 bases). Trimming removed 1 base at V and 6 bases at J, with 11 bases between. The CDR3 is 14 residues long. The V gene's germline CDR1 is SGHDT and CDR2 YYEEEE. CDR3 sequence: CASSLRQTVQPQHF. The CDR3 region has the DNA TGTGCCAGCAGCTTGCGACAGACTGTTCAGCCCCAGCATTTT.

This clone was recorded a few times. V and J are TRBV6-1 and TRBJ1-2; 11 bases agree with TRBD1. J was trimmed by 7 bases and V by 1 base; bases with no gene match: 8. Per the germline V gene, CDR1 is MNHNS and CDR2 is SASEGT. The length of the CDR3 is 16 residues. The CDR3 is CASSEVHSGTGGGYTF. The CDR3 DNA reads TGTGCCAGCAGTGAAGTCCACTCCGGGACAGGGGGTGGCTACACCTTC.

Only a few counts were recorded for this clone. The J gene is TRBJ1-2, the V gene TRBV19; 10 bases match TRBD1. The CDR3 length is 13 residues. V shed 11 bases, J shed 7 bases, and the junction held 10 bases outside the gene matches. CDR1 LNHDA and CDR2 SQIVND come from the germline V gene (reference sequence). CDR3 sequence reads: CAVDRGLGRGYTF. DNA of the CDR3: TGTGCCGTCGACAGGGGGCTTGGCCGTGGCTACACCTTC.

The chain is built from TRBV6-1 and TRBJ1-3; D gene uncertain. Trimming left V 1 base short and J 0 bases short, with 13 bases between. The germline V gene encodes CDR1 MNHNS and CDR2 SASEGT. The CDR3 has 17 residues. The CDR3 sequence: CASSEVSQLSSGNTIYF. CDR3 sequence (DNA): TGTGCCAGCAGTGAAGTATCTCAGTTAAGCTCTGGAAACACCATATATTTT.

The chain uses TRBV4-2 and TRBJ2-7, with D tentatively TRBD2 (5 bases). Germline values: CDR1 LGHNA, CDR2 YNFKEQ. The CDR3 totals 17 residues. V was shortened by 4 bases and J by 1 base, with 20 bases between the two germline ends. The CDR3 spells CASSPRFGGRESYEQYF. The CDR3 nucleotides read TGTGCCAGCAGCCCCCGGTTTGGAGGAAGGGAGTCCTACGAGCAGTACTTC.

In DNA, the CDR3 is TGTGCCAGCAGTCCTGGCGTGCTAGAGGAGACCCAGTACTTC. Protein product: CASSPGVLEETQYF. This chain connects TRBV2 to TRBJ2-5; D remains unclear. This CDR3 spans 14 amino acids. Germline V lookup: CDR1 SNHLY, CDR2 FYNNEI. V dropped 5 bases and J dropped 5 bases, with 15 bases sitting between them.

This clone was seen once. The chain uses TRBV11-2 and TRBJ2-1; the D gene is possibly TRBD1 (6 bases). This CDR3 region has 15 residues. Germline values: CDR1 SGHAT, CDR2 FQNNGV. V was trimmed by 2 bases and J by 1 base, leaving 9 bases between them. The CDR3 loop is CASSLSGTSYNEQFF. The CDR3, as DNA: TGTGCCAGCAGCTTATCCGGGACATCCTACAATGAGCAGTTCTTC.

The gene calls are TRBV29-1 and TRBJ2-7, with 9 bases lining up with TRBD1. Germline assignment: CDR1 SQVTM and CDR2 ANQGSEA. V shed 4 bases, J shed 1 base, and the junction held 8 bases outside the gene matches. CDR3 size: 15 residues. CDR3 sequence (DNA): TGCAGCGTTGGCCTCCGACAGGGGGGTTCCTACGAGCAGTACTTC. It specifies CSVGLRQGGSYEQYF.

The chain couples TRBV3-1 (or the pseudogene TRBV3-2) to TRBJ1-2, with D maybe TRBD1 (5 bases). V lost 5 bases, J lost 6 bases, and 22 bases lay in between. Germline V gene sequence: CDR1 LGHDT, CDR2 YNNKEL (reference sequence). This CDR3 spans 16 amino acids. The CDR3 spells CASSSGSRSLGDGYTF. In nucleotides, the CDR3 is TGTGCCAGCAGCTCCGGTTCTCGGTCATTAGGGGATGGCTACACCTTC.

The chain uses TRBV2 and TRBJ2-7; D not certain. CDR1 is SNHLY and CDR2 is FYNNEI in the germline V gene. This CDR3 comprises 14 residues. Trimming stripped 3 bases from V and 2 bases from J, with 11 bases between. For the CDR3, the DNA is TGTGCCAGCAGTGAGGGGTGGATTACCTACGAGCAGTACTTC. As protein: CASSEGWITYEQYF.

The DNA of the CDR3 is TGCGCCAGCACCCGAGGGGGACCGTTGGATGAGCAGTTCTTC. Translated, it gives CASTRGGPLDEQFF. This rearrangement joins TRBV10-2 to TRBJ2-1; D may be TRBD1 (6 bases). Trimming took 7 bases from V and 8 from J, leaving 18 bases between them. Germline lookup yields CDR1 WSHSY and CDR2 SAAADI. The CDR3 loop spans 14 amino acids.

The CDR3 DNA is TGTGCCACGGTAGGCACAGGGGGCCTTAATTCACCCCTCCACTTT. It is translated as CATVGTGGLNSPLHF. J is TRBJ1-6 and V is TRBV10-3; 9 nucleotides align to TRBD1. CDR3 length equals 15 residues. Germline lookup yields CDR1 ENHRY and CDR2 SYGVKD. Losses at the gene ends were 10 bases for V and 6 bases for J; bases not matched to a gene: 10.

This chain uses TRBV7-6 with TRBJ2-1; D gene ambiguous. The CDR3 totals 15 residues. The ends were cut back, 1 base at V and 7 bases at J, with 14 bases in the middle. CDR1 and CDR2 (germline): SGHVS, FNYEAQ. The DNA of the CDR3 is TGTGCCAGCAGCTTAGAGATGTCTCCGGCGAATGAGCAGTTCTTC. Its translation is CASSLEMSPANEQFF. Full variable domain (outside the CDR3, taken from reference TRBV7-6 and TRBJ2-1): GAGVSQSPRYKVTKRGQDVALRCDPISGHVSLYWYRQALGQGPEFLTYFNYEAQQDKSGLPNDRFSAERPEGSISTLTIQRTEQRDSAMYRCASSLEMSPANEQFFGPGTRLTVL.